These 27 T cell receptor beta chains were sequenced from one sample in a study of T cell clonotyping in hematopoietic cell transplantation. The time point is: recipient sample about 28 days before transplant, after cytoreduction. The protocol was immunoSEQ multiplex PCR, while the TCRdb copy is restricted to in-frame clones and leaves out a portion. The data contain 15,000 to 20,000 clones, around 88% of them singletons. The specimen was peripheral blood mononuclear cells, collected before stem cell transplant. The source of these receptors is a middle-aged man with acute myeloid leukemia. Some clones in this sample may be carry-over from other donors' samples.

This chain uses TRBV4-1 with TRBJ2-3; 7 bases are a match to TRBD2. The J segment lost 4 bases and the V segment lost 4 bases, leaving 20 bases of the junction unmatched. The germline V gene encodes CDR1 MGHRA and CDR2 YSYEKL. This CDR3 has 19 amino acids. Written as DNA, the CDR3 is TGCGCCAGCAGCCCACTCCCCGGCGGGGGTAGATCGGGCCCAGATACGCAGTATTTT. Protein: CASSPLPGGGRSGPDTQYF.

This chain links TRBV4-1 with TRBJ1-4, with TRBD1 identical over 12 bases. V gave up 0 bases and J gave up 8 bases; unmatched junction bases: 16. CDR3 length equals 20 residues. The V gene's germline CDR1 is MGHRA and CDR2 YSYEKL. The CDR3 reads CASSQDREGTGGAGGEKLFF. As DNA, the CDR3 is TGCGCCAGCAGCCAAGATCGAGAGGGGACAGGGGGCGCCGGGGGGGAAAAACTGTTTTTT.

This chain connects TRBV10-3 to TRBJ1-3; perhaps TRBD1 as D (6 bases). The CDR3 extends over 16 amino acids. Germline assignment: CDR1 ENHRY and CDR2 SYGVKD. The ends were cut back, 10 bases at V and 2 bases at J, with 21 bases in the middle. CDR3 loop: CATGTFSGPTGNTIYF. In nucleotides, the CDR3 is TGTGCCACAGGGACATTCTCAGGTCCAACTGGAAACACCATATATTTT.

The V gene is TRBV9, the J gene TRBJ1-5; maybe TRBD1 (6 bases). The CDR3 runs 14 residues. V lost 4 bases and J 5 bases, leaving 13 bases between the germline ends. Per the germline V gene, CDR1 is SGDLS and CDR2 is YYNGEE. CDR3 sequence (DNA): TGTGCCAGCAGCTTACAGGGAAAGGATCAGCCCCAGCATTTT. This translates into CASSLQGKDQPQHF.

The chain uses TRBV2 and TRBJ1-5, with a possible D match to TRBD1 (5 bases). CDR1 is SNHLY and CDR2 is FYNNEI in the germline V gene. This CDR3 region has 14 residues. The V end was cut by 8 bases, the J end by 7 bases, with 18 bases between. DNA for the CDR3: TGTGCCAGCGGGAGCGGCAGGGTGGGCCAGCCCCAGCATTTT. Translating it yields CASGSGRVGQPQHF.

V and J are TRBV2 and TRBJ2-7; TRBD2 aligns across 8 bases. The CDR3 covers 15 residues. Trimming at V came to 5 bases and at J to 1 base, leaving 7 bases not matched to a gene. Germline assignment: CDR1 SNHLY and CDR2 FYNNEI. CDR3 nucleotides: TGTGCCAGCAGTCACCAAAGCGGGGGATCCTACGAGCAGTACTTC. Translating it yields CASSHQSGGSYEQYF.

CDR3 DNA sequence: TGCGCCAGCAGCTTGGGAGTAGCGGGGGACGAGCAGTACTTC. This codes for CASSLGVAGDEQYF. The chain couples TRBV5-1 to TRBJ2-7, with 9 bases matching TRBD2. CDR1 is SGHRS, CDR2 YFSETQ, per germline. J gave up 5 bases and V 0 bases, and 3 bases lay outside the gene matches. The CDR3 sequence is 14 residues long.

This chain links TRBV10-3 with TRBJ2-3; 16 bases agree with TRBD2. From germline, CDR1 is ENHRY and CDR2 SYGVKD. J was trimmed by 5 bases and V by 6 bases; bases with no gene match: 11. The CDR3 is 18 amino acids. In nucleotides, the CDR3 is TGTGCCATCAGCCGTTCGGGACTAGCGGGGGGGCCGGAAGATACGCAGTATTTT. It translates to CAISRSGLAGGPEDTQYF.

This clone was detected only once. This chain connects TRBV9 to TRBJ2-2; D remains unclear. V was cut by 4 bases and J by 5 bases, with 9 bases left in between. This CDR3 has 13 residues. CDR1 SGDLS and CDR2 YYNGEE come from the germline V gene. For the CDR3, the DNA is TGTGCCAGCAGCTCTTGGGGTACCGGGGAGCTGTTTTTT. Protein product: CASSSWGTGELFF.

This rearrangement joins TRBV28 to TRBJ2-7; D not certain. V was shortened by 3 bases and J by 3 bases, with 6 bases between the two germline ends. There are 12 residues in the CDR3. The germline CDR1 and CDR2 sequences are MDHEN and SYDVKM. CDR3 sequence reads: CASSFKVYEQYF. CDR3 DNA sequence: TGTGCCAGCAGTTTTAAGGTCTACGAGCAGTACTTC.

V usage is TRBV4-3 and J usage is TRBJ2-5, with 7 bases fitting TRBD2. Germline V gene sequence: CDR1 LGHNA, CDR2 YSLEER. The V and J ends lost 1 base and 4 bases, in that order; junction bases with no gene match: 12. This CDR3 has 17 amino acids. The CDR3 DNA reads TGCGCCAGCAGCCAAGGGGAGGGAGAGGGGCGTGGAGAGACCCAGTACTTC. Residues: CASSQGEGEGRGETQYF.

V usage is TRBV15 and J usage is TRBJ1-2; no clear D. The V end lost 0 bases, the J end lost 5 bases, and 16 bases lay between the germline ends. CDR3 size: 16 residues. Germline CDR1 LNHNV, CDR2 YYDKDF (reference sequence). CDR3 bases: TGTGCCACCAGCAGAGACAGCCAGACTCAGTTATATGGCTACACCTTC. Translated: CATSRDSQTQLYGYTF.

V usage is TRBV19 and J usage is TRBJ2-7; D is perhaps TRBD1 or TRBD2 (6 bases each). The V end was cut by 4 bases, the J end by 0 bases, with 16 bases between. Germline values: CDR1 LNHDA, CDR2 SQIVND (reference sequence). The CDR3 is made up of 16 amino acids. The CDR3 region is CASSTGAASVSYEQYF. CDR3 DNA sequence: TGTGCCAGTAGTACGGGGGCCGCCTCAGTCTCCTACGAGCAGTACTTC.

The V gene is TRBV11-3, the J gene TRBJ2-3; D remains ambiguous. The V and J ends lost 1 base and 2 bases respectively, with 4 bases between them. CDR1 SGHNT and CDR2 YENEEA come from the germline V gene. CDR3 length equals 13 residues. CDR3 sequence (DNA): TGTGCCAGCAGCTTAGTGACCACAGATACGCAGTATTTT. Protein: CASSLVTTDTQYF.

The chain is built from TRBV6-6 and TRBJ2-4; D ambiguous. Germline V gives CDR1 MNHNY, CDR2 SVGAGI (reference sequence). This CDR3 has 16 amino acids. With 2 bases removed from V and 3 bases from J, the gap between germline ends came to 14 bases. CDR3 bases: TGTGCCAGCAGTTACCTTTGGGATGTCGGCAAAAACATTCAGTACTTC. Translating it yields CASSYLWDVGKNIQYF.

In DNA form, the CDR3 reads TGTGCCATCAGTGGGAAAAGGCAGGCGAACACCGGGGAGCTGTTTTTT. It encodes CAISGKRQANTGELFF. The V call is TRBV10-3, the J call TRBJ2-2; D not certain. Germline loops: CDR1 ENHRY, CDR2 SYGVKD. Trimming removed 4 bases from V and 0 bases from J, with 12 bases in between. There are 16 residues in the CDR3.

CDR3 sequence: CASSLYAVGYEQYF. The DNA for the CDR3 is TGTGCCAGCAGCTTATACGCCGTAGGGTACGAGCAGTACTTC. The chain is built from TRBV7-2 and TRBJ2-7; no clear D. The germline V gene encodes CDR1 SGHTA and CDR2 FQGNSA. This CDR3 is built from 14 residues. With 2 bases removed from V and 4 bases from J, the gap between germline ends came to 12 bases.

This clone was found a few times. The chain carries TRBV29-1 and TRBJ1-3; maybe TRBD1 (6 bases). The CDR3 contains 13 residues. From germline, CDR1 is SQVTM and CDR2 ANQGSEA. V dropped 6 bases and J dropped 5 bases, with 14 bases sitting between them. The CDR3 DNA is TGCAGCGTAGCTGAAGGGGGGCGAAACACCATATATTTT. This gives the protein CSVAEGGRNTIYF.

The chain uses TRBV30 and TRBJ2-7; D gene uncertain. Trimming left V 0 bases short and J 4 bases short, with 16 bases between. Germline values: CDR1 GTSNPN, CDR2 SVGIG (reference sequence). The CDR3 is 15 residues long. The CDR3 region is CAWSVPTPTGYEQYF. CDR3 bases: TGTGCCTGGAGTGTCCCGACTCCCACTGGGTACGAGCAGTACTTC.

The chain links TRBV28 to TRBJ2-5; possible D gene TRBD2, 6 bases. The J call is uncertain, as TRBJ2-7 better fits the DNA end. The CDR3 spans 12 residues. The germline V gene has CDR1 MDHEN and CDR2 SYDVKM. DNA for the CDR3: TGTGCCAGCAGTCCGGACTACTACGAGCAGTACTTC. This gives the protein CASSPDYYEQYF.

The rearrangement joins TRBV7-2 to TRBJ2-1; 9 nucleotides agree with TRBD2. CDR3 size: 15 residues. Losses at the gene ends were 6 bases for V and 2 bases for J; bases not matched to a gene: 5. Germline-derived CDR1 and CDR2 are SGHTA and FQGNSA. Here the CDR3 DNA reads TGTGCCAGCAGTATAGCGGGGGCCACCTACAATGAGCAGTTCTTC. It translates to CASSIAGATYNEQFF.

The CDR3 reads CASSQAVAGSEVTQYF. CDR3 DNA: TGCGCCAGCAGCCAAGCCGTAGCGGGATCCGAGGTTACGCAGTATTTT. The chain has TRBV4-3 and TRBJ2-3; 8 bases agree with TRBD2. Germline V gene lookup returns CDR1 LGHNA and CDR2 YSLEER. V shed 1 base and J 8 bases; nucleotides not matched to a gene: 11. The CDR3 consists of 16 residues.

The J gene is TRBJ2-3, the V gene TRBV29-1, with 11 bases lining up with TRBD2. Germline V gene lookup returns CDR1 SQVTM and CDR2 ANQGSEA. J was trimmed by 6 bases and V by 4 bases; bases with no gene match: 6. This CDR3 has 14 amino acids. CDR3 nucleotides: TGCAGCGTTGCTCCTAGCGGGGGGCTGGATACGCAGTATTTT. Translated, it gives CSVAPSGGLDTQYF.

The chain joins TRBV6-5 to TRBJ2-7; 9 bases are shared with TRBD2. Germline values: CDR1 MNHEY, CDR2 SVGAGI. The V gene end was trimmed by 0 bases and the J gene end by 2 bases; junction bases not matched to a gene: 5. This CDR3 region has 16 residues. This CDR3 reads CASSYSRASGAYEQYF. In DNA form, the CDR3 reads TGTGCCAGCAGTTACTCTCGTGCTAGCGGGGCCTACGAGCAGTACTTC.

In its sample, this clone was seen once. The chain carries TRBV10-3 and TRBJ1-3, with D hard to call. The V gene's germline CDR1 is ENHRY and CDR2 SYGVKD. Trimming stripped 6 bases from V and 0 bases from J, with 15 bases between. The CDR3 runs to 16 residues. The chain's CDR3 is CAIRENSSSSGNTIYF. As DNA, the CDR3 is TGTGCCATCAGGGAAAACAGCTCGAGCTCTGGAAACACCATATATTTT.

The gene calls are TRBV5-1 and TRBJ1-1; D ambiguous. The V and J ends lost 0 bases and 5 bases respectively, with 14 bases between them. Germline CDR1 and CDR2: SGHRS and YFSETQ. The CDR3 runs to 15 residues. CDR3 amino acids: CASSLASGSGTEAFF. For the CDR3, the DNA is TGCGCCAGCAGCTTGGCGTCGGGGTCGGGGACTGAAGCTTTCTTT.

This clone has a single count. The chain couples TRBV28 to TRBJ2-1; 8 bases are shared with TRBD2. The J segment lost 1 base and the V segment lost 6 bases, leaving 8 bases of the junction unmatched. The germline gives CDR1 MDHEN, CDR2 SYDVKM. The CDR3 is 16 amino acids. The CDR3 spells CASRQPGLGSYNEQFF. CDR3 sequence (DNA): TGTGCCAGCAGACAGCCGGGACTAGGGTCCTACAATGAGCAGTTCTTC.